A single sample gave rise to the 32 T cell receptor beta chains below, sequenced in a study of T cell changes during pregnancy in multiple sclerosis. The method was immunoSEQ multiplex PCR; TCRdb's version includes in-frame clones alone and lacks a portion of them. The sample lists about 85,000 clones; approximately 89% were seen once. This sample comprised peripheral blood, obtained in the first trimester of pregnancy. Receptor source: a female donor with multiple sclerosis, enrolled in a pregnancy study.

The CDR3 protein is CASSETGSNTEAFF. CDR3 coding DNA: TGTGCCAGCAGTGAAACAGGGTCGAACACTGAAGCTTTCTTT. This chain uses TRBV28 with TRBJ1-1, with D perhaps TRBD1 (6 bases). Trimming removed 5 bases at V and 1 base at J, with 11 bases between. Germline loops: CDR1 MDHEN, CDR2 SYDVKM. The CDR3 runs 14 residues.

The chain is built from TRBV14 and TRBJ2-1, with D possibly TRBD2 on 5 matching bases. Trimming stripped 1 base from V and 4 bases from J, with 17 bases between. Germline assignment: CDR1 SGHDN and CDR2 FVKESK. This CDR3 comprises 17 residues. The CDR3 nucleotides read TGTGCCAGCAGCCAAGCAGTAGGCGGAGGCTGGTACAATGAGCAGTTCTTC. Its protein product is CASSQAVGGGWYNEQFF.

This clone was observed once. The V and J genes are TRBV5-8 and TRBJ1-6, with 7 bases lining up with TRBD1. The V segment lost 2 bases and the J segment 7 bases; nucleotides outside the gene matches: 9. The germline V gene has CDR1 SGHTS and CDR2 YDEGEE. This CDR3 has 16 amino acids. This chain's CDR3 is CASSFSGGQWNSPLHF. In nucleotides, the CDR3 is TGTGCCAGCAGCTTTTCCGGGGGACAGTGGAATTCACCCCTCCACTTT.

This clone was picked up one time. The genes are TRBV7-2 and TRBJ1-6; 9 nucleotides align to TRBD1. Germline V CDR1 and CDR2: SGHTA, FQGNSA. Trimming at V came to 8 bases and at J to 8 bases, leaving 4 bases not matched to a gene. CDR3 length: 13 residues. CDR3 sequence: CASQTGGYSPLHF. The DNA of the CDR3 is TGTGCCAGCCAGACAGGGGGGTATTCACCCCTCCACTTT.

The gene calls are TRBV27 and TRBJ2-7, with TRBD1 matching over 7 bases. V was clipped by 3 bases and J by 2 bases; unmatched bases: 10. The CDR3 has 16 residues. Per the germline V gene, CDR1 is MNHEY and CDR2 is SMNVEV (reference sequence). The CDR3 spells CASSFSQGERTYEQYF. CDR3 in DNA: TGTGCCAGCAGTTTTTCCCAGGGGGAGAGGACCTACGAGCAGTACTTC.

The chain links TRBV15 to TRBJ2-2; 9 bases fit TRBD1. Germline lookup yields CDR1 LNHNV and CDR2 YYDKDF (reference sequence). V lost 1 base and J lost 6; bases outside the gene matches: 3. The CDR3 contains 15 residues. CDR3 residues: CATSRGQGVAGELFF. DNA for the CDR3: TGTGCCACCAGCAGAGGACAGGGGGTGGCCGGGGAGCTGTTTTTT. Full variable domain (outside the CDR3, taken from reference TRBV15 and TRBJ2-2): DAMVIQNPRYQVTQFGKPVTLSCSQTLNHNVMYWYQQKSSQAPKLLFHYYDKDFNNEADTPDNFQSRRPNTSFCFLDIRSPGLGDTAMYLCATSRGQGVAGELFFGEGSRLTVL.

CDR3 sequence reads: CASSSNLPGQSQETQYF. The DNA of the CDR3 is TGTGCCAGCAGTTCCAATCTACCGGGACAAAGCCAAGAGACCCAGTACTTC. The gene calls are TRBV28 and TRBJ2-5; possible D gene TRBD1, 6 bases. This CDR3 is 17 amino acids long. Per the germline V gene, CDR1 is MDHEN and CDR2 is SYDVKM. Deletions cut 4 bases from V and 1 base from J, with 19 bases between. The variable domain in full, with the rest retrieved from reference TRBV28 and TRBJ2-5, is DVKVTQSSRYLVKRTGEKVFLECVQDMDHENMFWYRQDPGLGLRLIYFSYDVKMKEKGDIPEGYSVSREKKERFSLILESASTNQTSMYLCASSSNLPGQSQETQYFGPGTRLLVL.

The chain is built from TRBV19 and TRBJ1-2; no clear D gene. Deletions cut 3 bases from V and 4 bases from J, with 6 bases between. The CDR3 has 12 residues. Looked up from germline, CDR1 is LNHDA and CDR2 is SQIVND (reference sequence). CDR3 nucleotide sequence: TGTGCCAGTAGTATCGACACCTATGGCTACACCTTC. This gives the protein CASSIDTYGYTF.

This chain uses TRBV7-2 with TRBJ2-6; D unresolved. Germline CDR1 and CDR2: SGHTA and FQGNSA. The V end was cut by 1 base, the J end by 0 bases, with 7 bases between. This CDR3 has 16 residues. CDR3 residues: CASSLDSGSGANVLTF. DNA of the CDR3: TGTGCCAGCAGCTTAGACTCCGGCTCTGGGGCCAACGTCCTGACTTTC.

V is TRBV11-2 and J is TRBJ2-3, with TRBD1 matching 9 bases. Germline CDR1 reads SGHAT; CDR2 reads FQNNGV. V lost 5 bases, J lost 4 bases, and 10 bases stayed unmatched. The CDR3 consists of 16 residues. Here the CDR3 DNA reads TGTGCCAGCAGCCTAACAGGGGGCTCGAGTCCAGATACGCAGTATTTT. This gives the protein CASSLTGGSSPDTQYF.

The rearrangement joins TRBV5-6 to TRBJ1-2, with D hard to call. The V end lost 3 bases, the J end lost 7 bases, and 10 bases lay between the germline ends. This CDR3 spans 12 amino acids. CDR1 SGHDT and CDR2 YYEEEE come from the germline V gene. The CDR3, as DNA: TGTGCCAGCAGCTACGGAGTGCCTGGCTACACCTTC. It yields the protein CASSYGVPGYTF.

The J gene is TRBJ2-3, the V gene TRBV5-4, with 9 nucleotides matching TRBD2. Germline assignment: CDR1 SGHNT and CDR2 YYREEE (reference sequence). The V gene end was trimmed by 5 bases and the J gene end by 5 bases; junction bases not matched to a gene: 15. The CDR3 is 17 residues long. As DNA, the CDR3 is TGTGCCAGCAGGGATTGGGGGCTAGCGGGGTATAAAGATACGCAGTATTTT. Translation: CASRDWGLAGYKDTQYF.

J is TRBJ2-6 and V is TRBV5-6, with 15 bases matching TRBD2. After removal of 4 bases from V and 4 bases from J, the junction contained 9 bases not matched to a gene. Germline CDR1 reads SGHDT; CDR2 reads YYEEEE. This CDR3 has 19 residues. The CDR3 sequence: CASSVEGLAGGEGANVLTF. The CDR3 DNA is TGTGCCAGCAGCGTGGAGGGACTAGCGGGAGGCGAGGGGGCCAACGTCCTGACTTTC. The complete variable domain, with remaining parts taken from reference TRBV5-6 and TRBJ2-6, reads DAGVTQSPTHLIKTRGQQVTLRCSPKSGHDTVSWYQQALGQGPQFIFQYYEEEERQRGNFPDRFSGHQFPNYSSELNVNALLLGDSALYLCASSVEGLAGGEGANVLTFGAGSRLTVL.

This clone was picked up one time. The chain has TRBV13 and TRBJ2-7, with a tentative D call TRBD1 (6 bases). Germline values: CDR1 PRHDT, CDR2 FYEKMQ (reference sequence). The CDR3 has 14 residues. The V gene lost 2 bases and the J gene lost 3 bases, with 11 bases spanning the gap. The CDR3 region has the DNA TGTGCCAGCAGCTTAAGGGAACAGGGCTACGAGCAGTACTTC. This codes for CASSLREQGYEQYF.

This clone was seen just once. The V and J genes are TRBV7-8 and TRBJ2-5; 7 bases are a match to TRBD2. V lost 1 base, J lost 2 bases, and 7 bases stayed unmatched. Germline CDR1 SGHVS, CDR2 FQNEAQ. The CDR3 has 16 residues. CDR3 amino acids: CASSLVGGSSQETQYF. In DNA form, the CDR3 reads TGTGCCAGCAGCTTAGTTGGCGGGAGCTCTCAAGAGACCCAGTACTTC.

The chain uses TRBV5-1 and TRBJ1-5; D is unresolved. The CDR3 runs 15 residues. The germline CDR1 and CDR2 sequences are SGHRS and YFSETQ. The V end was cut by 0 bases, the J end by 2 bases, with 9 bases between. The CDR3 coding sequence is TGCGCCAGCAGCTTGGGGGTTGGAGGCAATCAGCCCCAGCATTTT. It encodes CASSLGVGGNQPQHF.

This chain's CDR3 is CASSSQGHEQYF. The CDR3 DNA reads as TGTGCCAGCAGTTCCCAGGGCCACGAGCAGTACTTC. This sequence joins TRBV5-6 and TRBJ2-7; weak D call: TRBD1 (5 bases). Trimming shortened V by 5 bases and J by 5 bases, and 11 bases separated the two germline ends. The CDR3 runs 12 residues. From germline, CDR1 is SGHDT and CDR2 YYEEEE. The whole variable domain, remainder taken from reference TRBV5-6 and TRBJ2-7, is DAGVTQSPTHLIKTRGQQVTLRCSPKSGHDTVSWYQQALGQGPQFIFQYYEEEERQRGNFPDRFSGHQFPNYSSELNVNALLLGDSALYLCASSSQGHEQYFGPGTRLTVT.

The chain joins TRBV10-3 to TRBJ1-5, with 9 nucleotides matching TRBD1. The CDR3 is 14 residues long. V dropped 4 bases and J dropped 11; count of bases not matched to a gene: 9. Germline lookup yields CDR1 ENHRY and CDR2 SYGVKD. This chain's CDR3 is CAISGTGVSGTQHF. In DNA form, the CDR3 reads TGTGCCATCAGTGGGACAGGGGTTTCTGGGACCCAGCATTTT.

This clone was detected a few times. The chain is built from TRBV19 and TRBJ1-1, with no clear D. Germline loops: CDR1 LNHDA, CDR2 SQIVND (reference sequence). The V end was cut by 1 base, the J end by 6 bases, with 9 bases between. This CDR3 region has 13 residues. The CDR3 reads CASSIGRRAEAFF. The DNA of the CDR3 is TGTGCCAGTAGTATAGGGAGGAGGGCTGAAGCTTTCTTT.

The chain carries TRBV6-5 and TRBJ1-4, with 9 bases matching TRBD1. With 6 bases clipped from V and 5 bases from J, the junction kept 7 bases outside the gene matches. There are 15 residues in the CDR3. In germline, CDR1 is MNHEY, CDR2 SVGAGI. CDR3 region: CASSNFGTGNEKLFF. The CDR3 DNA sequence: TGTGCCAGCAGCAACTTCGGGACAGGGAATGAAAAACTGTTTTTT.

This sequence joins TRBV18 and TRBJ2-2; no clear D. There are 14 residues in the CDR3. Trimming cost V 5 bases and J 6 bases, with 13 bases left between them. Germline CDR1 and CDR2: KGHSH and LQKENI. The CDR3 region is CASSSLEAAGELFF. CDR3 DNA: TGTGCCAGCTCATCTCTCGAGGCGGCCGGGGAGCTGTTTTTT.

This chain links TRBV7-9 with TRBJ2-3, with a tentative D call TRBD1 (6 bases). With 1 base removed from V and 1 base from J, the gap between germline ends came to 6 bases. CDR1 and CDR2 (germline): SEHNR, FQNEAQ (reference sequence). The CDR3 is 14 residues long. The CDR3 DNA follows: TGTGCCAGCAGCTTAGGACAGGGCACAGATACGCAGTATTTT. This gives the protein CASSLGQGTDTQYF.

V and J are TRBV30 and TRBJ2-2; 13 bases match TRBD2. Germline V CDR1 and CDR2: GTSNPN, SVGIG (reference sequence). The V gene end was trimmed by 2 bases and the J gene end by 7 bases; junction bases not matched to a gene: 13. The length of the CDR3 is 18 residues. DNA of the CDR3: TGTGCCTGGAGTCCCCCGGGACTAGCGGGGCCGCGGGGCGGGGAGCTGTTTTTT. Protein sequence: CAWSPPGLAGPRGGELFF. The variable domain in full, with the rest retrieved from reference TRBV30 and TRBJ2-2, is SQTIHQWPATLVQPVGSPLSLECTVEGTSNPNLYWYRQAAGRGLQLLFYSVGIGQISSEVPQNLSASRPQDRQFILSSKKLLLSDSGFYLCAWSPPGLAGPRGGELFFGEGSRLTVL.

The V gene is TRBV6-1, the J gene TRBJ1-1; TRBD1 agrees at 7 bases. Germline V CDR1 and CDR2: MNHNS, SASEGT. This CDR3 is built from 15 residues. V lost 7 bases, J lost 1 base, and 9 bases stayed unmatched. CDR3 DNA: TGTGCCAGCAAGGACAGGAGGAGCGCGAACACTGAAGCTTTCTTT. This encodes CASKDRRSANTEAFF.

The rearrangement links TRBV19 to TRBJ2-6; 7 bases are a match to TRBD1. Per germline, CDR1 LNHDA and CDR2 SQIVND (reference sequence). The CDR3 sequence is 17 residues long. The V segment lost 8 bases and the J segment 0 bases; nucleotides outside the gene matches: 10. CDR3 protein: CASGTGTDYSGANVLTF. CDR3 DNA sequence: TGTGCCAGTGGAACCGGGACAGACTACTCTGGGGCCAACGTCCTGACTTTC.

The table lists this clone with a count of one. This chain connects TRBV19 to TRBJ2-2; 10 bases match TRBD1. CDR3 size: 15 residues. J was trimmed by 7 bases and V by 7 bases; bases with no gene match: 9. Germline V lookup: CDR1 LNHDA, CDR2 SQIVND (reference sequence). Here the CDR3 reads CASTTGTGAVGELFF. CDR3 bases: TGTGCCAGTACCACCGGGACAGGGGCTGTCGGGGAGCTGTTTTTT.

V is TRBV7-3 and J is TRBJ1-1; the D gene is possibly TRBD1 (5 bases). CDR1 SGHTA and CDR2 FQGTGA come from the germline V gene. Trimming left V 5 bases short and J 1 base short, with 8 bases between. The CDR3 runs to 13 residues. The CDR3 protein is CASSRGQNTEAFF. The DNA of the CDR3 is TGTGCCAGCAGCCGCGGACAGAACACTGAAGCTTTCTTT.

The chain uses TRBV30 and TRBJ1-2; D gene unclear. The CDR3 runs to 13 residues. The germline V gene has CDR1 GTSNPN and CDR2 SVGIG (reference sequence). V lost 1 base and J 5 bases, leaving 11 bases between the germline ends. The CDR3 spells CAWSDSRGYGYTF. CDR3 coding DNA: TGTGCCTGGAGTGATTCCCGAGGTTATGGCTACACCTTC. Full variable domain (rest looked up from reference TRBV30 and TRBJ1-2): SQTIHQWPATLVQPVGSPLSLECTVEGTSNPNLYWYRQAAGRGLQLLFYSVGIGQISSEVPQNLSASRPQDRQFILSSKKLLLSDSGFYLCAWSDSRGYGYTFGSGTRLTVV.

This CDR3 is CASSLAILADGGDTQYF. The DNA for the CDR3 is TGTGCCAGCAGCTTAGCTATTCTAGCGGACGGCGGCGATACGCAGTATTTT. The gene calls are TRBV7-2 and TRBJ2-3; 7 positions match TRBD2. The V segment lost 0 bases and the J segment 6 bases; nucleotides outside the gene matches: 12. The CDR3 has 17 residues. Germline loops: CDR1 SGHTA, CDR2 FQGNSA.

This chain uses TRBV5-1 with TRBJ2-3; D unresolved. V was trimmed by 0 bases and J by 5 bases, leaving 10 bases between them. Germline values: CDR1 SGHRS, CDR2 YFSETQ. The CDR3 has 14 residues. CDR3 nucleotides: TGCGCCAGCAGCTTGGCCAGGCCCGGAGATACGCAGTATTTT. Residues: CASSLARPGDTQYF.

This chain joins TRBV21-1 and TRBJ1-2. TRBV21-1 is a known pseudogene. The CDR3 is 19 residues long. This CDR3 reads CASSNTSEKEVFSRYGYTF. DNA of the CDR3: TGTGCCAGCAGCAACACCTCTGAGAAGGAGGTCTTTTCTCGCTATGGCTACACCTTC.

This sequence joins TRBV5-1 and TRBJ2-5, with TRBD1 matching over 8 bases. The ends lost 4 bases at V and 2 bases at J; junction bases unmatched: 1. This CDR3 contains 13 residues. CDR1 and CDR2 (germline): SGHRS, YFSETQ. The CDR3 loop reads CASSGTGQETQYF. The CDR3 DNA follows: TGCGCCAGCAGCGGGACAGGACAAGAGACCCAGTACTTC.